The entry below gives a single TCR beta chain sequence along with its context. This clonotype was counted a few times. Its antigen remains undetermined. No clone much larger than this one lies a single base away; base qualities are absent. Amplification of TCR beta CDR3 regions was carried out from RNA transcripts. For the first round of RT-PCR on the TCR CDR3, the HTBI primer set was used together with the Qiagen OneStep RT-PCR kit. A second multiplex PCR round built the libraries, followed by size selection and purification. Sequencing of the libraries was done on an Illumina HiSeq2000 using paired-end 100 bp reads. The paper's processing steps were these. SOAPnuke was used to process the raw data, with reads discarded if the reads contained adapters or uncalled bases, had a mean Phred below 15, or lacked an exact constant-primer or identifier match. High-quality paired reads were merged using COPE v1.2.5, and each unique nucleotide sequence was defined as a clonotype. MiTCR v1.1 was used to align the clonotypes against IMGT TRBV, TRBD and TRBJ reference segments. Analysis was restricted to V-J combinations with a frequency above 0.0001, which covered 99.2% of repertoires. A TCS score was defined as the ratio between F50 (clonal expansion) and ExV (chaos), using BLOSUM62-based TCRdist between CDR3 peptides within each V-J. Welch's t-statistics and random forest reduced roughly 540 V-J features to around 14, which were used in a naive Bayes classifier (R e1071). The Morisita-Horn index was used to measure how similar the thyroid and blood repertoires were. Using fastp trimming at Q25 and MiXCR clonotype assembly, TCRdb reanalyzed the public sequencing data and kept in-frame beta chains. Every distinct CDR3 protein forms one entry, paired with its most common genes and DNA. Clone size and V and J calls follow TCRdb, not the original study. This sample comprises about 640,000 distinct CDR3 sequences, 40% to 55% of them detected only once. The top ten clones comprise under 8% of the sample.

The data stem from a study of T cells in Graves' hyperthyroidism and ophthalmopathy (dated by TCRdb to the late 2010s). For the wider study: A discovery cohort of about 100 patients, approximately 45 with Graves' ophthalmopathy and under 60 with stable Graves' hyperthyroidism, was used to find distinguishing TCR V-J signatures. An independent validation cohort of 18 to 20 hyperthyroidism patients and over 15 patients who later progressed to ophthalmopathy tested prospective prediction of ophthalmopathy. The approximately 98 discovery patients were randomly divided into training and test sets at a 7:3 ratio. Thyroid tissue and blood T-cell repertoires from roughly 6 Graves' hyperthyroidism patients were also compared in the study. Following sampling, methimazole starting at 30 mg daily was given to hyperthyroidism patients, and high-dose intravenous methylprednisolone was given to ophthalmopathy patients. TCR Vbeta CDR3 sequencing of approximately 140 peripheral blood samples (approximately 44 ophthalmopathy, 75 or so hyperthyroidism and some 17 progressor patients) is reported in the paper.

What the research found in general, with its limitations: During validation, the model predicted progression to ophthalmopathy a median of approximately six months ahead of onset, with almost 71% sensitivity and around 72% specificity. Most expanded thyroid clonotypes (frequency above 0.001) were also found in blood, which suggests that blood repertoires may mirror thyroid immune responses. Sample size was not statistically predetermined, and blinding of investigators to group allocation was not performed. Ophthalmopathy was separated from stable hyperthyroidism by a 13 V-J signature model, with about 88% sensitivity and 81% to 83% specificity obtained in cross-validation and 80%/75% obtained in testing.

Including cysteine and phenylalanine, the CDR3 has 17 amino acids. CDR3 DNA is the only sequence kept; it has 51 bases, read in frame from the first base. Compared with germline, V lacks 2 bases and J lacks 2 bases; bases without a gene match: 10. The germline V gene (reference sequence) specifies SEHNR as CDR1 and FQNEAQ as CDR2. Any patient with an uncontrolled infection, another autoimmune disease, pregnancy or lactation was excluded. Clinical symptoms, serum thyroxine and TRAb, thyroid ultrasound, and orbital computed tomography formed the basis for the diagnoses. Total RNA was extracted using Trizol reagent, and RNA quality was assessed on an Agilent 2100 Bioanalyzer.

The TCR sequence derives from an adult man with Graves' disease, either hyperthyroidism or ophthalmopathy (not recorded which). The source material was peripheral blood or thyroid tissue (not recorded which). Recombination joined TRBV7-9 with TRBJ2-7; TRBD1 agrees with 9 junctional bases. The CDR3 loop reads CASSLQETGTGTYEQYF. The DNA sequence follows: TGTGCCAGCAGCTTACAAGAAACCGGGACAGGGACCTACGAGCAGTACTTC.